Following are 28 T cell receptor beta chains from one sample sequenced in a study of T cell repertoires in cytomegalovirus infection. Their cognate antigens are unknown. MiXCR, applied by TCRdb to the reads, yields one record per CDR3 protein. Of 95,000 to 150,000 distinct CDR3 sequences in the sample, around 32% were seen once. The sample consisted of CD8+ T cells from cultured PBMCs, taken from culture after CMV antigen stimulation. The receptors derive from a human donor in good health (CMV status not recorded). Some clones in this sample may be carry-over from other donors' samples.

This chain connects TRBV10-3 to TRBJ2-1; 13 nucleotides agree with TRBD2. Looked up from germline, CDR1 is ENHRY and CDR2 is SYGVKD. J lost 0 bases, V lost 6 bases, and 5 bases had no gene match. The length of the CDR3 is 17 residues. CDR3 bases: TGTGCCATCAGCCAGACTAGCGGGGGGCCCTCCTACAATGAGCAGTTCTTC. Protein product: CAISQTSGGPSYNEQFF.

This clonotype occurred many times. This chain joins TRBV7-6 and TRBJ2-3; D unclear. Germline-derived CDR1 and CDR2 are SGHVS and FNYEAQ. This CDR3 region has 13 residues. Between the trimmed V and J ends, which lost 2 bases and 5 bases, there was a span of 8 bases. The CDR3 DNA follows: TGTGCCAGCAGCTTATGGGGTCAAGATACGCAGTATTTT. Protein: CASSLWGQDTQYF. Complete variable domain (other parts from reference TRBV7-6 and TRBJ2-3): GAGVSQSPRYKVTKRGQDVALRCDPISGHVSLYWYRQALGQGPEFLTYFNYEAQQDKSGLPNDRFSAERPEGSISTLTIQRTEQRDSAMYRCASSLWGQDTQYFGPGTRLTVL.

This clonotype occurred once. One junction end does not reproduce the germline sequence, and a read error may be involved. The gene calls are TRBV4-3 and TRBJ2-6, with D unresolved. The CDR3 extends over 16 amino acids. The germline CDR1 and CDR2 sequences are LGHNA and YSLEER. The CDR3 protein is CACSQDPGSGANVLTF. Written as DNA, the CDR3 is TGCGCCTGCAGCCAAGATCCCGGGTCCGGGGCCAACGTCCTGACTTTC.

The sample holds many counts of this clonotype. This rearrangement joins TRBV7-6 to TRBJ2-3, with D possibly matching TRBD2 (6 bases). Trimming removed 5 bases from V and 3 bases from J, with 27 bases in between. CDR3 length: 19 amino acids. The V gene's germline CDR1 is SGHVS and CDR2 FNYEAQ. CDR3 region: CASSGTFGWEDYSTDTQYF. The CDR3 nucleotides read TGTGCCAGCAGCGGGACCTTTGGGTGGGAGGACTATTCTACAGATACGCAGTATTTT.

For this clonotype: A much larger clone differs by one base, so this may be a read error. V is TRBV7-6 and J is TRBJ2-2, with a tentative D call TRBD1 (5 bases). Germline V gene lookup returns CDR1 SGHVS and CDR2 FNYEAQ. The CDR3 runs 14 residues. In DNA, the CDR3 is TGTGGCAGCAGCTTAGTGCAGGGAACCGGGGAGCTGTTTTTT. Protein product: CGSSLVQGTGELFF.

This clonotype was seen more than once but under ten times. The chain joins TRBV4-1 to TRBJ1-5; D gene unclear. V was cut by 0 bases and J by 1 base, with 19 bases left in between. In germline, CDR1 is MGHRA, CDR2 YSYEKL. The CDR3 extends over 19 amino acids. The CDR3 DNA is TGCGCCAGCAGCCAAGAACACTCTCGGGCAGGACTGAGCAATCAGCCCCAGCATTTT. Its protein is CASSQEHSRAGLSNQPQHF.

In this sample, this clonotype turned up many times. This chain links TRBV7-2 with TRBJ2-7, with 8 bases aligning to TRBD1. Germline CDR1 and CDR2: SGHTA and FQGNSA. This CDR3 contains 16 residues. Trimming cost V 1 base and J 0 bases; bases outside gene matches: 5. The CDR3 loop is CASSLVGQAISYEQYF. The CDR3 nucleotides are TGTGCCAGCAGCTTAGTGGGACAGGCGATCTCCTACGAGCAGTACTTC.

This clonotype occurred a few times. This chain connects TRBV28 to TRBJ1-6; no clear D. This CDR3 is 18 amino acids long. The V end was cut by 3 bases, the J end by 3 bases, with 18 bases between. Germline CDR1 and CDR2: MDHEN and SYDVKM. DNA for the CDR3: TGTGCCAGCAGTTTGGTCACCAATATTAATAACTATAATTCACCCCTCCACTTT. Amino acids: CASSLVTNINNYNSPLHF.

This clonotype was seen a handful of times. The chain uses TRBV27 and TRBJ2-5; 14 bases fit TRBD2. Germline lookup yields CDR1 MNHEY and CDR2 SMNVEV (reference sequence). J lost 4 bases, V lost 4 bases, and 11 bases had no gene match. The CDR3 is 18 residues long. CDR3 bases: TGTGCCAGCAGTTCCACCTTAGGACTAGCGGGGGGTCGAGAGACCCAGTACTTC. This codes for CASSSTLGLAGGRETQYF.

This clonotype was seen ten or more times. The rearrangement uses TRBV6-1 and TRBJ2-1; no definite D call. Trimming removed 7 bases at V and 4 bases at J, with 11 bases between. The CDR3 is 13 amino acids. Germline CDR1 and CDR2: MNHNS and SASEGT. The DNA for the CDR3 is TGTGCCAGCATGGTGGCAGGATACAATGAGCAGTTCTTC. Amino acid sequence: CASMVAGYNEQFF.

The chain joins TRBV10-3 to TRBJ2-7; the match to TRBD1 covers 9 bases. Germline CDR1 and CDR2: ENHRY and SYGVKD. The CDR3 runs to 13 residues. V lost 8 bases, J lost 6 bases, and 8 bases stayed unmatched. The CDR3 region is CAIGGQGPVEQYF. The CDR3 bases are TGTGCCATCGGGGGACAGGGTCCGGTCGAGCAGTACTTC.

This clonotype was found a few times. The chain joins TRBV20-1 to TRBJ2-1; 10 positions match TRBD2. The CDR3 totals 15 residues. Germline values: CDR1 DFQATT, CDR2 SNEGSKA (reference sequence). V lost 0 bases, J lost 6 bases, and 5 bases stayed unmatched. The DNA of the CDR3 is TGCAGTGCTAGAGATCTTCTAGCGGGGGCCAATGAGCAGTTCTTC. It specifies CSARDLLAGANEQFF.

This clonotype was found many times. CDR3: CASSSQAGGGTYEQYF. CDR3 bases: TGTGCCAGCAGCTCCCAGGCGGGTGGCGGCACCTACGAGCAGTACTTC. The chain carries TRBV7-2 and TRBJ2-7, with D possibly TRBD2 on 5 matching bases. Germline V gene lookup returns CDR1 SGHTA and CDR2 FQGNSA. The CDR3 is 16 residues long. The V and J ends lost 4 bases and 2 bases respectively, with 18 bases between them.

The sample holds a few counts of this clonotype. The V call is TRBV27, the J call TRBJ1-5; 7 nucleotides match TRBD1. CDR3 length: 16 amino acids. The junction had 2 bases not matched to a gene; V was cut back by 0 bases and J by 0 bases. Germline V gene data show CDR1 as MNHEY and CDR2 as SMNVEV (reference sequence). CDR3: CASSLSPGGSNQPQHF. The CDR3, as DNA: TGTGCCAGCAGTTTATCGCCAGGGGGTAGCAATCAGCCCCAGCATTTT.

This clonotype was picked up a small number of times. This chain joins TRBV9 and TRBJ1-4; tentatively, D is TRBD1 (5 bases). This CDR3 comprises 13 residues. Deletions cut 4 bases from V and 7 bases from J, with 11 bases between. Germline CDR1 reads SGDLS; CDR2 reads YYNGEE. The CDR3 sequence: CASSSGRGEKLFF. The CDR3 DNA reads TGTGCCAGCAGCTCGGGACGAGGTGAAAAACTGTTTTTT. Full variable domain (rest looked up from reference TRBV9 and TRBJ1-4): DSGVTQTPKHLITATGQRVTLRCSPRSGDLSVYWYQQSLDQGLQFLIQYYNGEERAKGNILERFSAQQFPDLHSELNLSSLELGDSALYFCASSSGRGEKLFFGSGTQLSVL.

This clonotype showed up many times. The chain combines TRBV5-1 with TRBJ2-1; 8 bases align to TRBD2. The ends lost 2 bases at V and 4 bases at J; junction bases unmatched: 2. This CDR3 is 14 amino acids long. Germline CDR1 is SGHRS and CDR2 is YFSETQ. CDR3: CASSLAGEYNEQFF. The CDR3 DNA follows: TGCGCCAGCAGCTTAGCGGGGGAATACAATGAGCAGTTCTTC.

J is TRBJ2-6 and V is TRBV4-1; 8 positions match TRBD1. The CDR3 runs to 19 residues. CDR1 MGHRA and CDR2 YSYEKL come from the germline V gene. V lost 0 bases, J lost 0 bases, and 7 bases stayed unmatched. The CDR3 loop reads CASSQEWRQGYSGANVLTF. CDR3 nucleotide sequence: TGCGCCAGCAGCCAAGAGTGGCGACAGGGGTACTCTGGGGCCAACGTCCTGACTTTC.

The chain is built from TRBV19 and TRBJ1-1; D is undetermined. Between the trimmed V and J ends, which lost 8 bases and 1 base, there was a span of 20 bases. The CDR3 covers 16 residues. Germline V gene data show CDR1 as LNHDA and CDR2 as SQIVND (reference sequence). DNA for the CDR3: TGTGCCAGTCGCCCCACCCGCGGAGGAAAGAACACTGAAGCTTTCTTT. It yields the protein CASRPTRGGKNTEAFF.

This clonotype was seen repeatedly, ten times or more. This chain uses TRBV7-2 with TRBJ2-3; 7 nucleotides agree with TRBD1. Trimming at V came to 6 bases and at J to 6 bases, leaving 3 bases not matched to a gene. The V gene's germline CDR1 is SGHTA and CDR2 FQGNSA. The CDR3 loop spans 12 amino acids. The CDR3 DNA is TGTGCCAGCAGGCGACAGGGCGATACGCAGTATTTT. Its translation is CASRRQGDTQYF.

The J gene is TRBJ2-1, the V gene TRBV6-2 or TRBV6-3, with TRBD1 as a possible D gene (5 bases). The V gene lost 1 base and the J gene lost 7 bases, with 8 bases spanning the gap. This CDR3 region has 13 residues. Germline V lookup: CDR1 MNHEY, CDR2 SVGEGT. CDR3 in DNA: TGTGCCAGCAGTTACTGGGGCGGAAATGAGCAGTTCTTC. Encoded protein: CASSYWGGNEQFF.

In this sample, this clonotype turned up a few times. V is TRBV3-1 and J is TRBJ2-2; D is unresolved. V was trimmed by 3 bases and J by 3 bases, leaving 5 bases between them. This CDR3 spans 13 amino acids. Germline CDR1 is LGHDT and CDR2 is YNNKEL (reference sequence). The CDR3 is CASSQWHTGELFF. The CDR3 DNA follows: TGTGCCAGCAGCCAGTGGCACACCGGGGAGCTGTTTTTT.

The rearrangement uses TRBV27 and TRBJ2-5, with D possibly TRBD2 on 7 matching bases. Looked up from germline, CDR1 is MNHEY and CDR2 is SMNVEV (reference sequence). The CDR3 sequence is 14 residues long. V gave up 3 bases and J gave up 5 bases, with 13 bases separating them. CDR3 in amino acids: CASSFSKGGETQYF. DNA for the CDR3: TGTGCCAGCAGTTTCTCAAAGGGGGGGGAGACCCAGTACTTC.

There are a few counts of this clonotype. The CDR3 DNA reads TGCGCCAGCAGCCAAGGACAGGGAGTCACTAATGAAAAACTGTTTTTT. Protein sequence: CASSQGQGVTNEKLFF. The chain has TRBV4-1 and TRBJ1-4; 7 bases line up with TRBD1. This CDR3 has 16 amino acids. Germline V gene sequence: CDR1 MGHRA, CDR2 YSYEKL. J was trimmed by 2 bases and V by 1 base; bases with no gene match: 4.

This clonotype was counted ten times or more. The rearrangement joins TRBV7-8 to TRBJ1-5; 9 bases line up with TRBD1. The CDR3 contains 15 residues. CDR1 is SGHVS, CDR2 FQNEAQ, per germline. V was pared by 2 bases and J by 6 bases, with 5 bases of the junction left unmatched. CDR3 sequence reads: CASSLSGTGSQPQHF. CDR3 nucleotide sequence: TGTGCCAGCAGCTTAAGTGGGACAGGGTCTCAGCCCCAGCATTTT.

V and J are TRBV20-1 and TRBJ2-3, with D unclear. CDR3 length equals 16 residues. V was trimmed by 0 bases and J by 6 bases, leaving 19 bases between them. CDR1 and CDR2 from the germline V gene are DFQATT and SNEGSKA (reference sequence). The CDR3 coding sequence is TGCAGTGCTAGAGATGAGGAAGCTCAGGTGGTGGATACGCAGTATTTT. This codes for CSARDEEAQVVDTQYF.

This clonotype occurred many times. The V and J genes are TRBV7-2 and TRBJ2-1, with D possibly matching TRBD2 (8 bases). Trimming pared 1 base from V and 7 bases from J, leaving 14 bases between. The CDR3 is 15 residues long. Germline V CDR1 and CDR2: SGHTA, FQGNSA. As DNA, the CDR3 is TGTGCCAGCAGCTTAGGAGGGGGCGGGGGGAATGAGCAGTTCTTC. Translated, it gives CASSLGGGGGNEQFF.

This clonotype was found a few times. The chain employs TRBV7-9 and TRBJ1-1; perhaps TRBD1 as D (6 bases). CDR1 is SEHNR and CDR2 is FQNEAQ in the germline V gene (reference sequence). The CDR3 consists of 15 residues. V lost 5 bases, J lost 0 bases, and 13 bases lay in between. The CDR3 reads CASSPPGQLNTEAFF. The CDR3 DNA reads TGTGCCAGCAGCCCACCCGGACAGTTGAACACTGAAGCTTTCTTT.

The chain uses TRBV2 and TRBJ2-7; D is unresolved. The CDR3 runs 11 residues. V lost 3 bases to trimming and J lost 5 bases, with 5 bases between them. Germline V gene sequence: CDR1 SNHLY, CDR2 FYNNEI. CDR3 sequence (DNA): TGTGCCAGCAGTGAGTCCCACGAGCAGTACTTC. It encodes CASSESHEQYF.